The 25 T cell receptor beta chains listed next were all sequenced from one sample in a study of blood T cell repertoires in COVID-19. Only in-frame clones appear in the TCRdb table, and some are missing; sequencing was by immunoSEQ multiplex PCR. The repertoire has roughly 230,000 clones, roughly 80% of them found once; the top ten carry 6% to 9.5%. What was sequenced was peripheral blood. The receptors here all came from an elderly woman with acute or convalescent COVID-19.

CDR3 region: CASERAGGRSYNEQFF. The CDR3 coding sequence is TGCGCCAGCGAACGAGCGGGAGGTAGGTCCTACAATGAGCAGTTCTTC. The rearrangement joins TRBV5-1 to TRBJ2-1; 9 positions agree with TRBD2. The germline CDR1 and CDR2 sequences are SGHRS and YFSETQ. The CDR3 contains 16 residues. Germline trimming cut 7 bases from V and 1 base from J; bases unmatched to any gene: 9.

CDR3 bases: TGTGCCAGCAGCGTACAGGCCCTGGGCGAGCAGTACTTC. It translates to CASSVQALGEQYF. The chain is built from TRBV9 and TRBJ2-7; no clear D. The V gene lost 1 base and the J gene lost 6 bases, with 11 bases spanning the gap. Germline CDR1 is SGDLS and CDR2 is YYNGEE. CDR3 size: 13 residues.

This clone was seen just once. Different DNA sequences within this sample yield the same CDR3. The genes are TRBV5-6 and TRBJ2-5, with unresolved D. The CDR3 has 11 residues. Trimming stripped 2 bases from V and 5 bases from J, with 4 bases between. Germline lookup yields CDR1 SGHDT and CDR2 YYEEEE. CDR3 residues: CASSFGETQYF. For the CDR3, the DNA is TGTGCCAGCAGCTTCGGGGAGACCCAGTACTTC. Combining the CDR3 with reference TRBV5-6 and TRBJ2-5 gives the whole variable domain DAGVTQSPTHLIKTRGQQVTLRCSPKSGHDTVSWYQQALGQGPQFIFQYYEEEERQRGNFPDRFSGHQFPNYSSELNVNALLLGDSALYLCASSFGETQYFGPGTRLLVL.

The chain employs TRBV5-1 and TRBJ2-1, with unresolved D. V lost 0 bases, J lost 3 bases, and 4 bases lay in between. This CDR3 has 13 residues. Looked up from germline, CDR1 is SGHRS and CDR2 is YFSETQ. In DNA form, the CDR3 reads TGCGCCAGCAGCTTGGACAACTACAATGAGCAGTTCTTC. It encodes CASSLDNYNEQFF. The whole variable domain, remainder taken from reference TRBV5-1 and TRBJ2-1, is KAGVTQTPRYLIKTRGQQVTLSCSPISGHRSVSWYQQTPGQGLQFLFEYFSETQRNKGNFPGRFSGRQFSNSRSEMNVSTLELGDSALYLCASSLDNYNEQFFGPGTRLTVL.

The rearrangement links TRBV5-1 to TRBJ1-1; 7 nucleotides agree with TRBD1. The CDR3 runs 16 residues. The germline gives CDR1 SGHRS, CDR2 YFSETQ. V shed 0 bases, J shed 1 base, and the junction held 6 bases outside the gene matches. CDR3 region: CASSLATGTANTEAFF. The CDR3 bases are TGCGCCAGCAGCTTGGCCACCGGGACAGCGAACACTGAAGCTTTCTTT.

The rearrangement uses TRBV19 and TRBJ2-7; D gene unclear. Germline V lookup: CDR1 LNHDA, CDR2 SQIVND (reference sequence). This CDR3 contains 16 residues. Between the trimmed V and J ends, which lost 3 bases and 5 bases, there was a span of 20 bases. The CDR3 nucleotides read TGTGCCAGTAGTATGACACGGAACTCAGTGGTGGACGAGCAGTACTTC. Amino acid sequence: CASSMTRNSVVDEQYF.

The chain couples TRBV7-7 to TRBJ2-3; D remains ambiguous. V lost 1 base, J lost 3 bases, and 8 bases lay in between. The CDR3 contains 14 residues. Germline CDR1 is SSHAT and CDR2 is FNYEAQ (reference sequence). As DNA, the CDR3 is TGTGCCAGCAGCTTAGGGGCCCCGACAGATACGCAGTATTTT. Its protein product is CASSLGAPTDTQYF.

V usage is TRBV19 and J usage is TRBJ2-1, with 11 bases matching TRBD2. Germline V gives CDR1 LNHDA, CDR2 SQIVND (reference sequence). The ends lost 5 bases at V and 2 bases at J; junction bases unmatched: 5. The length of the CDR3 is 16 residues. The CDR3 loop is CASSPGSGGAYNEQFF. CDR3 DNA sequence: TGTGCCAGTAGTCCCGGTAGCGGGGGGGCCTACAATGAGCAGTTCTTC.

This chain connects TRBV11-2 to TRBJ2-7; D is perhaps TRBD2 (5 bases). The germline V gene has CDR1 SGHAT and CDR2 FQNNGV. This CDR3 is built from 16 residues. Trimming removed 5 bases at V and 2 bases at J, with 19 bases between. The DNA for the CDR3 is TGTGCCAGCAGCCTCTCTTCTCTGGAGGCTACCTACGAGCAGTACTTC. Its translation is CASSLSSLEATYEQYF.

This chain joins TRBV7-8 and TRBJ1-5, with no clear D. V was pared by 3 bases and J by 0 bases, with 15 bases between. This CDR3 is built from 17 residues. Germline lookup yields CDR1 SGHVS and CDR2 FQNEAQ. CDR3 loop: CASSFGVGETSNQPQHF. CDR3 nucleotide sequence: TGTGCCAGCAGCTTCGGCGTAGGAGAGACTAGCAATCAGCCCCAGCATTTT.

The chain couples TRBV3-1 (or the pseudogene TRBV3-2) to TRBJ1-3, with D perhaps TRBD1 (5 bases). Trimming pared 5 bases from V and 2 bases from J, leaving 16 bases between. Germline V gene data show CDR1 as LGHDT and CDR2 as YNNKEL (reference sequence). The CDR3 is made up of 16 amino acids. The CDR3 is CASSAPARAAGNTIYF. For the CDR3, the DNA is TGTGCCAGCAGCGCGCCCGCCAGGGCGGCTGGAAACACCATATATTTT.

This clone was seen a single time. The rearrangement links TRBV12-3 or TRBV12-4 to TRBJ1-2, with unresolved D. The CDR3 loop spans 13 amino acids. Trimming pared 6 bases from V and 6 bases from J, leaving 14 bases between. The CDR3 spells CASSRGVTDGYTF. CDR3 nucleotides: TGTGCCAGCAGCCGAGGAGTAACGGATGGCTACACCTTC.

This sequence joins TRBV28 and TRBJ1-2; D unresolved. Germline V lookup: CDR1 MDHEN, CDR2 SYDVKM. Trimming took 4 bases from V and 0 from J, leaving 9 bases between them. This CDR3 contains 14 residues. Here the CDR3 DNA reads TGTGCCAGCAGTTACAGACCTGCTAACTATGGCTACACCTTC. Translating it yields CASSYRPANYGYTF.

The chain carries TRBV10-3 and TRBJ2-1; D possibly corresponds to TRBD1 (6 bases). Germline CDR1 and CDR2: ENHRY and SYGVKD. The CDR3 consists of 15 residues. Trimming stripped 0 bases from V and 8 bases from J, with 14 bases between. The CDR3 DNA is TGTGCCATCAGTGAGTCGGGCAGGGCAGGGGATGAGCAGTTCTTC. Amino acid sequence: CAISESGRAGDEQFF.

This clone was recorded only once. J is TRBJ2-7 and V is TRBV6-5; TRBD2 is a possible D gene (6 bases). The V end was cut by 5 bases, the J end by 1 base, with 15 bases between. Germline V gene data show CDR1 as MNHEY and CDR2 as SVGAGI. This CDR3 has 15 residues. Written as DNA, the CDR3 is TGTGCCAGCAGTAGCCTGGCGGGATCGTCCTACGAGCAGTACTTC. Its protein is CASSSLAGSSYEQYF.

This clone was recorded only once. In DNA form, the CDR3 reads TGTGCCAGCAGCTTGGGGGGGTCTGGACTAGCGGGTCGAGAGACCCAGTACTTC. Protein sequence: CASSLGGSGLAGRETQYF. The chain joins TRBV5-8 to TRBJ2-5; 11 bases fit TRBD2. Unmatched junction bases numbered 11, after V lost 0 bases and J lost 4 bases. This CDR3 has 18 residues. CDR1 and CDR2 from the germline V gene are SGHTS and YDEGEE.

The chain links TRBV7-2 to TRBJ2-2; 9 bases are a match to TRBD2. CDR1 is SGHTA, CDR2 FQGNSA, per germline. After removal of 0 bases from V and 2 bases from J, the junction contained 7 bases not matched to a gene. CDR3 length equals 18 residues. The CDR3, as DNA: TGTGCCAGCAGCTTAGCGCCGGCTAGCGGGGTAAACACCGGGGAGCTGTTTTTT. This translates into CASSLAPASGVNTGELFF.

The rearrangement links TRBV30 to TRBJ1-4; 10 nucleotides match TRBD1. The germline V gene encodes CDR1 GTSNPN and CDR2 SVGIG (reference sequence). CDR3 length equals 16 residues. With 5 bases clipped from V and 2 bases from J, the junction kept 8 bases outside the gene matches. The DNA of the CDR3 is TGTGCCTGGGAAGGACAGGGGGTTTCGACTAATGAAAAACTGTTTTTT. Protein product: CAWEGQGVSTNEKLFF.

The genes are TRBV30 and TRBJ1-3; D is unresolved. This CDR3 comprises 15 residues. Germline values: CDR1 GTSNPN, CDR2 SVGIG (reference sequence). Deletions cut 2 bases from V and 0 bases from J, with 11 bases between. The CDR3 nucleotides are TGTGCCTGGAGTCTCGGGGTTGTCTCTGGAAACACCATATATTTT. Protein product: CAWSLGVVSGNTIYF. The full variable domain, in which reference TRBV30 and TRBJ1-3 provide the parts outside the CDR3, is SQTIHQWPATLVQPVGSPLSLECTVEGTSNPNLYWYRQAAGRGLQLLFYSVGIGQISSEVPQNLSASRPQDRQFILSSKKLLLSDSGFYLCAWSLGVVSGNTIYFGEGSWLTVV.

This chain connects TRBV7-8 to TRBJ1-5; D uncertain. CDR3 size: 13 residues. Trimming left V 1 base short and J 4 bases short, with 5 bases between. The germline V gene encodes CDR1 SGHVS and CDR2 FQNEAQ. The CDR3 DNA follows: TGTGCCAGCAGCTTAGACAGAAATCAGCCCCAGCATTTT. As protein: CASSLDRNQPQHF.

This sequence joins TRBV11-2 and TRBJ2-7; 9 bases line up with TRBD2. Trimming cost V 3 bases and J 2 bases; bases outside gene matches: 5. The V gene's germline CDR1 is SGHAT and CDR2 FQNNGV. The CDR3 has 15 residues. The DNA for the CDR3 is TGTGCCAGCAGCTTGGGCGGGGGGGGACCCTACGAGCAGTACTTC. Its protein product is CASSLGGGGPYEQYF. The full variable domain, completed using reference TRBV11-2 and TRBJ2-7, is EAGVAQSPRYKIIEKRQSVAFWCNPISGHATLYWYQQILGQGPKLLIQFQNNGVVDDSQLPKDRFSAERLKGVDSTLKIQPAKLEDSAVYLCASSLGGGGPYEQYFGPGTRLTVT.

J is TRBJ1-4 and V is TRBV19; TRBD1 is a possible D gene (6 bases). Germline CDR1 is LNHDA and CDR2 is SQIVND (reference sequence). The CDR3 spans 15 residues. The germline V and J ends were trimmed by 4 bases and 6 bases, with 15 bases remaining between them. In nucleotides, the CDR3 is TGTGCCAGTAGTAACAGGGCTCCTCTGGATGAAAAACTGTTTTTT. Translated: CASSNRAPLDEKLFF.

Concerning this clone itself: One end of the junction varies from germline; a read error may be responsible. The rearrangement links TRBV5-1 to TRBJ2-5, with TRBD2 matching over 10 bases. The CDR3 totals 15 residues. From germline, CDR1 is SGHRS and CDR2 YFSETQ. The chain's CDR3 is CARSGGGAGQETQYF. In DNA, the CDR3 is TGCGCCCGCAGCGGGGGGGGCGCGGGCCAAGAGACCCAGTACTTC.

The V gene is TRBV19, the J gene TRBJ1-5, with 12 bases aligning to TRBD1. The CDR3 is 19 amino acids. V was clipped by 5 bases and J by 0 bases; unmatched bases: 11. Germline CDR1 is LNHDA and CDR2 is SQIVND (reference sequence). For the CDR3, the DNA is TGTGCCAGTAGTCTTCGTCGGGACAGGGGGCCCTATAGCAATCAGCCCCAGCATTTT. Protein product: CASSLRRDRGPYSNQPQHF. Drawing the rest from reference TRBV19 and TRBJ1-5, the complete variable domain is DGGITQSPKYLFRKEGQNVTLSCEQNLNHDAMYWYRQDPGQGLRLIYYSQIVNDFQKGDIAEGYSVSREKKESFPLTVTSAQKNPTAFYLCASSLRRDRGPYSNQPQHFGDGTRLSIL.

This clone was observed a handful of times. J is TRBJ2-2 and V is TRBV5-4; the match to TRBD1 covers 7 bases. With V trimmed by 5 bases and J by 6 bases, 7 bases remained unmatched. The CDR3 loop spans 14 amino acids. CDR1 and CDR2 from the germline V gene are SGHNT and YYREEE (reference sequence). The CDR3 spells CASSFIQGAGELFF. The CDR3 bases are TGTGCCAGCAGTTTTATTCAGGGGGCCGGGGAGCTGTTTTTT. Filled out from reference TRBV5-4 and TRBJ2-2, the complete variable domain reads ETGVTQSPTHLIKTRGQQVTLRCSSQSGHNTVSWYQQALGQGPQFIFQYYREEENGRGNFPPRFSGLQFPNYSSELNVNALELDDSALYLCASSFIQGAGELFFGEGSRLTVL.